These T cell receptor beta chains were read from a single sample in a study of OX40 agonist ivuxolimab in advanced cancers. Only in-frame clones appear in the TCRdb table, and some are missing; sequencing was by immunoSEQ multiplex PCR. This table holds about 49,000 clones, approximately 81% found once. The starting material was CD4+ or CD8+ T cells sorted from blood, obtained in a trial of the OX40 agonist ivuxolimab. The receptors come from an adult with an advanced solid tumor such as melanoma, head and neck, liver or kidney cancer. The conserved cysteine and the conserved F or W are not part of the CDR3 here. Each record gives: D gene, V gene, J gene, CDR3 protein. The D gene is left open where the match is weak.

NA	TRBV9	TRBJ1-4	ASSPPGAGGEKLF
NA	TRBV5-6	TRBJ2-7	ASSLVSAYEQY
NA	TRBV7-2	TRBJ1-1	ASSLWGLRMNTEAF
NA	TRBV5-6	TRBJ1-1	ASSLNRNTEAF
TRBD1	TRBV5-5	TRBJ1-4	ASSLKPGQTSPGKLF
NA	TRBV5-6	TRBJ1-3	ASVHGNTIY
NA	TRBV19	TRBJ2-3	ASSRRDTASDTQY
NA	TRBV28	TRBJ2-3	ASSYYTQGSSDTQY
NA	TRBV11-2	TRBJ2-5	ASSLEMETQY
NA	TRBV29-1	TRBJ1-2	SVEIALGYT
NA	TRBV9	TRBJ1-1	ASSVGTGGTEAF
NA	TRBV28	TRBJ2-7	ASSLLRGYEQY
TRBD1	TRBV2	TRBJ2-1	ASSVRGQYNEQF
NA	TRBV6-5	TRBJ2-2	ASRLGAGELF
NA	TRBV11-2	TRBJ2-4	ASSFPTGGSFVQY
TRBD2	TRBV9	TRBJ2-5	ASSGGGARSETQY
NA	TRBV15	TRBJ2-3	ATSRDPWGSTDTQY
NA	TRBV6-5	TRBJ2-7	ASSGPGHHPYEQY
TRBD1	TRBV5-1	TRBJ2-2	ASSLGTGDSGELF
NA	TRBV6-5	TRBJ2-2	ASSYSWTPNTGELF
TRBD2	TRBV7-6	TRBJ2-3	ASSYETGGLTDTQY
NA	TRBV6-5	TRBJ2-2	ASRTVLTGELF
NA	TRBV10-2	TRBJ2-1	ASSPTGSYNEQF
TRBD2	TRBV19	TRBJ2-7	ASSISSSGNYEQY
TRBD2	TRBV30	TRBJ2-7	AWSPPTSGYEQY
NA	TRBV4-3	TRBJ2-6	ASSQALPPGSGANVLT
NA	TRBV11-2	TRBJ2-7	ASSLGDYEQY
TRBD1	TRBV9	TRBJ2-3	ASSYGGTGTDTQY
NA	TRBV27	TRBJ2-7	ASSLAVSYEQY
NA	TRBV7-9	TRBJ2-3	ASTNMLDTQY
TRBD1	TRBV9	TRBJ1-1	ASSAGQGSEAF
TRBD1	TRBV28	TRBJ1-2	ASRGIQGAETLDGYT
NA	TRBV9	TRBJ2-5	ASSVGVKETQY
NA	TRBV11-3	TRBJ2-1	ASSLGTSNEQF
NA	TRBV28	TRBJ1-1	ASLRGATEAF
TRBD1	TRBV7-9	TRBJ2-4	ASSPLTGENIQY
TRBD1	TRBV6-5	TRBJ2-2	ASSYDRVPGELF
NA	TRBV4-2	TRBJ1-4	ASSPSLGTTNEKLF
NA	TRBV7-6	TRBJ1-6	ASSASRAKDSPLH
NA	TRBV6-1	TRBJ1-2	ASSDFPNYGYT
NA	TRBV9	TRBJ1-3	ASSVVDSGNTIY